The 31 T cell receptor beta chains reported below all come from one sample, sequenced in a study of early T cells in non-severe SARS-CoV-2 infection (dated by TCRdb to the early 2020s). The library was generated by 5' RACE. Sequenced on a NextSeq 500. TCRdb reanalyzed the raw reads on its own, using fastp at Q25 for trimming and MiXCR for clone calling, and kept in-frame beta chains. Rows matching on CDR3 protein sequence are summarized as one entry with the most common DNA and genes. The sample table lists around 70,000 distinct CDR3 sequences, 10% to 15% of them with a count of one. The ten largest clones take up around 4% of the sample. The source material was whole blood. The receptors here all came from an adult who was a healthcare worker with PCR-confirmed SARS-CoV-2 infection or an uninfected control (not recorded which).

The CDR3 DNA reads TGTGCCAGCAGTATCCAGCGGCAGCCCCAGCATTTT. Amino acid sequence: CASSIQRQPQHF. This chain links TRBV2 with TRBJ1-5; no reliable D call. This CDR3 comprises 12 residues. Trimming cost V 5 bases and J 7 bases, with 9 bases left between them. Per the germline V gene, CDR1 is SNHLY and CDR2 is FYNNEI.

Only a few counts were recorded for this clonotype. CDR3 in amino acids: CAISVGGRNNSPLHF. CDR3 nucleotide sequence: TGTGCCATCAGCGTTGGGGGCCGAAATAATTCACCCCTCCACTTT. V gene TRBV10-3 combines with J gene TRBJ1-6, with D possibly being TRBD1 (6 bases). Germline loops: CDR1 ENHRY, CDR2 SYGVKD. The CDR3 runs 15 residues. The V end lost 6 bases, the J end lost 5 bases, and 14 bases lay between the germline ends.

This chain connects TRBV5-4 to TRBJ2-7; 10 bases fit TRBD2. The germline V gene has CDR1 SGHNT and CDR2 YYREEE (reference sequence). This CDR3 has 14 amino acids. Trimming cost V 4 bases and J 3 bases; bases outside gene matches: 4. DNA of the CDR3: TGTGCCAGCAGCCCTAGCGGGAGTGTCTACGAGCAGTACTTC. This gives the protein CASSPSGSVYEQYF.

The rearrangement links TRBV28 to TRBJ2-7; D remains ambiguous. V dropped 4 bases and J dropped 0 bases, with 10 bases sitting between them. The CDR3 sequence is 14 residues long. Germline V lookup: CDR1 MDHEN, CDR2 SYDVKM. DNA for the CDR3: TGTGCCAGCAGTTCAGCGCGGAACTCCTACGAGCAGTACTTC. It yields the protein CASSSARNSYEQYF.

This clonotype was recorded a few times. Written as DNA, the CDR3 is TGTGCCAGCACCCCACTAGCGGGGAACACCGGGGAGCTGTTTTTT. Translation: CASTPLAGNTGELFF. This sequence joins TRBV11-1 and TRBJ2-2, with 9 nucleotides matching TRBD2. Per germline, CDR1 SGHAT and CDR2 FQDESV (reference sequence). The trim removed 7 bases at V and 1 base at J, leaving 4 bases unmatched. This CDR3 has 15 amino acids.

This clonotype was found a few times. V gene TRBV5-1 combines with J gene TRBJ2-2, with 8 nucleotides matching TRBD1. From germline, CDR1 is SGHRS and CDR2 YFSETQ. After removal of 2 bases from V and 5 bases from J, the junction contained 11 bases not matched to a gene. The CDR3 length is 17 residues. The CDR3 DNA reads TGCGCCAGCAGCTTCTTCGTCGGACAGGGCCCAACCGGGGAGCTGTTTTTT. Residues: CASSFFVGQGPTGELFF.

In this sample, this clonotype turned up many times. The V gene is TRBV28, the J gene TRBJ2-6; D is uncertain. Trimming removed 6 bases at V and 3 bases at J, with 15 bases between. CDR3 length: 16 amino acids. The germline CDR1 and CDR2 sequences are MDHEN and SYDVKM. The CDR3: CASSLAQSFGANVLTF. The DNA of the CDR3 is TGTGCCAGCAGCCTGGCGCAGTCATTTGGGGCCAACGTCCTGACTTTC.

This clonotype was found many times. The chain links TRBV12-3 or TRBV12-4 to TRBJ2-1; no definite D call. This CDR3 spans 15 amino acids. Trimming pared 2 bases from V and 5 bases from J, leaving 13 bases between. DNA for the CDR3: TGTGCCAGCAGTTTAAGCGTGTTTTTCCACAATGAGCAGTTCTTC. Its protein is CASSLSVFFHNEQFF.

This clonotype was seen a handful of times. The chain has TRBV12-5 and TRBJ1-1; D not certain. Per germline, CDR1 LGHNT and CDR2 FRNRAP. This CDR3 has 13 amino acids. Between the trimmed V and J ends, which lost 4 bases and 1 base, there was a span of 7 bases. The CDR3 protein is CASGSAPNTEAFF. CDR3 sequence (DNA): TGTGCTAGTGGTTCTGCCCCGAACACTGAAGCTTTCTTT.

This clonotype was detected only once. The CDR3 DNA reads TGTGCCTGGAGTACTCGACCGGCTTACGAGCAGTACTTC. This translates into CAWSTRPAYEQYF. The V and J genes are TRBV30 and TRBJ2-7; D remains ambiguous. Germline V gene data show CDR1 as GTSNPN and CDR2 as SVGIG (reference sequence). With 2 bases removed from V and 4 bases from J, the gap between germline ends came to 12 bases. The CDR3 totals 13 residues.

A few counts support this clonotype. The chain uses TRBV29-1 and TRBJ2-7; D remains ambiguous. Deletions cut 4 bases from V and 0 bases from J, with 7 bases between. Per the germline V gene, CDR1 is SQVTM and CDR2 is ANQGSEA. This CDR3 has 12 residues. The CDR3 DNA reads as TGCAGCGTTGGACAAATCTCCTACGAGCAGTACTTC. Residues: CSVGQISYEQYF.

This chain uses TRBV7-9 with TRBJ1-1; the D is unclear. Germline V lookup: CDR1 SEHNR, CDR2 FQNEAQ (reference sequence). CDR3 size: 13 residues. V shed 5 bases and J shed 7 bases, with 14 bases lying between them. CDR3 DNA sequence: TGTGCCAGCAGCCCCATCGAGGGAGGTGAAGCTTTCTTT. This encodes CASSPIEGGEAFF.

This clonotype was counted only a few times. The rearrangement joins TRBV11-2 to TRBJ2-1; 7 positions agree with TRBD1. Germline V gene data show CDR1 as SGHAT and CDR2 as FQNNGV. CDR3 length equals 14 residues. With V trimmed by 5 bases and J by 6 bases, 7 bases remained unmatched. CDR3 DNA sequence: TGTGCCAGCAGCGACAGGGCCGGTGGCAATGAGCAGTTCTTC. Encoded protein: CASSDRAGGNEQFF. Variable domain in full (rest from reference TRBV11-2 and TRBJ2-1): EAGVAQSPRYKIIEKRQSVAFWCNPISGHATLYWYQQILGQGPKLLIQFQNNGVVDDSQLPKDRFSAERLKGVDSTLKIQPAKLEDSAVYLCASSDRAGGNEQFFGPGTRLTVL.

This clonotype was seen at least ten times. The gene calls are TRBV29-1 and TRBJ1-5; D ambiguous. V lost 4 bases to trimming and J lost 2 bases, with 9 bases between them. The germline V gene encodes CDR1 SQVTM and CDR2 ANQGSEA. CDR3 length equals 13 residues. The CDR3 region has the DNA TGCAGCGTTGTTGATGGGGGCAATCAGCCCCAGCATTTT. This sequence encodes CSVVDGGNQPQHF.

This clonotype has a count of ten or more. This chain uses TRBV4-1 with TRBJ1-1; tentative D call: TRBD1 (5 bases). The germline gives CDR1 MGHRA, CDR2 YSYEKL. Trimming took 4 bases from V and 5 from J, leaving 14 bases between them. This CDR3 has 14 amino acids. The CDR3 loop is CASSPEVRETEAFF. CDR3 bases: TGCGCCAGCAGCCCCGAGGTCAGGGAGACTGAAGCTTTCTTT.

This clonotype was counted a few times. The chain links TRBV10-2 to TRBJ2-1, with TRBD2 identical over 10 bases. The germline V gene encodes CDR1 WSHSY and CDR2 SAAADI. Germline trimming cut 2 bases from V and 3 bases from J; bases unmatched to any gene: 1. The CDR3 extends over 15 amino acids. CDR3 in DNA: TGCGCCAGCAGTGAGCGGACTAGCGGCTACAATGAGCAGTTCTTC. This codes for CASSERTSGYNEQFF.

This clonotype was found many times. The chain has TRBV29-1 and TRBJ2-3, with 7 bases that match TRBD1. Germline loops: CDR1 SQVTM, CDR2 ANQGSEA. The CDR3 consists of 13 residues. The V segment lost 3 bases and the J segment 7 bases; nucleotides outside the gene matches: 7. The CDR3 DNA sequence: TGCAGCGTTGAGAAGGGGGCGCCAAATACGCAGTATTTT. This encodes CSVEKGAPNTQYF.

This chain connects TRBV28 to TRBJ2-1; D is unresolved. The CDR3 totals 14 residues. Germline lookup yields CDR1 MDHEN and CDR2 SYDVKM. Trimming removed 3 bases at V and 0 bases at J, with 6 bases between. The DNA for the CDR3 is TGTGCCAGCAGTTTGTACAACTCCTACAATGAGCAGTTCTTC. This sequence encodes CASSLYNSYNEQFF.

The table lists this clonotype with many counts. The chain employs TRBV5-1 and TRBJ2-3, with 12 bases aligning to TRBD2. Germline V gene sequence: CDR1 SGHRS, CDR2 YFSETQ. V was clipped by 3 bases and J by 2 bases; unmatched bases: 1. The CDR3 has 15 residues. The chain's CDR3 is CASSWTSGTTDTQYF. Here the CDR3 DNA reads TGCGCCAGCAGCTGGACTAGCGGGACCACAGATACGCAGTATTTT.

Only a few counts were recorded for this clonotype. The chain combines TRBV21-1 with TRBJ1-1. TRBV21-1 is given as a pseudogene. The CDR3 spans 18 residues. CDR3 bases: TGTGCCACTCCGGGAGAGTCCACCGGGAGGGTAGGATGTACTGAAGCTTTCTTT. Translation: CATPGESTGRVGCTEAFF.

This chain uses TRBV9 with TRBJ2-2; TRBD1 aligns across 12 bases. With 2 bases clipped from V and 5 bases from J, the junction kept 7 bases outside the gene matches. The CDR3 has 17 residues. CDR1 and CDR2 (germline): SGDLS, YYNGEE. CDR3 in amino acids: CASSVSRDRGPTGELFF. The CDR3 DNA follows: TGTGCCAGCAGCGTTTCAAGGGACAGGGGGCCTACCGGGGAGCTGTTTTTT.

This chain joins TRBV2 and TRBJ2-1, with TRBD2 matching over 12 bases. Germline V gives CDR1 SNHLY, CDR2 FYNNEI. CDR3 size: 15 residues. The V and J ends lost 1 base and 7 bases, in that order; junction bases with no gene match: 2. The CDR3 spells CASSEETSGSNEQFF. As DNA, the CDR3 is TGTGCCAGCAGTGAAGAGACTAGCGGGAGTAATGAGCAGTTCTTC.

This clonotype has a count of ten or more. This chain links TRBV20-1 with TRBJ2-1, with a weak D call TRBD2 (5 bases). Trimming removed 2 bases at V and 0 bases at J, with 23 bases between. Germline assignment: CDR1 DFQATT and CDR2 SNEGSKA (reference sequence). This CDR3 contains 19 residues. CDR3 sequence: CSARSRDPSSKSSYNEQFF. The CDR3 DNA sequence: TGCAGTGCTAGATCTCGAGACCCTAGCTCCAAGAGCTCCTACAATGAGCAGTTCTTC.

V gene TRBV9 combines with J gene TRBJ2-2; D not resolved. V shed 3 bases and J shed 4 bases, with 4 bases lying between them. Germline V gene data show CDR1 as SGDLS and CDR2 as YYNGEE. This CDR3 contains 12 residues. The CDR3 is CASSASTGELFF. In DNA form, the CDR3 reads TGTGCCAGCAGCGCTTCCACCGGGGAGCTGTTTTTT.

This clonotype was detected a few times. The V call is TRBV28, the J call TRBJ2-1; D remains unclear. Germline V gene lookup returns CDR1 MDHEN and CDR2 SYDVKM. The CDR3 contains 10 residues. The V and J ends lost 6 bases and 5 bases respectively, with 2 bases between them. CDR3 bases: TGTGCCAGCAGAGACAATGAGCAGTTCTTC. This sequence encodes CASRDNEQFF. The full variable domain, rest sourced from reference TRBV28 and TRBJ2-1, is DVKVTQSSRYLVKRTGEKVFLECVQDMDHENMFWYRQDPGLGLRLIYFSYDVKMKEKGDIPEGYSVSREKKERFSLILESASTNQTSMYLCASRDNEQFFGPGTRLTVL.

This clonotype was observed many times. The chain couples TRBV6-6 to TRBJ2-1; D unresolved. The CDR3 consists of 13 residues. Germline loops: CDR1 MNHNY, CDR2 SVGAGI (reference sequence). Deletions cut 7 bases from V and 0 bases from J, with 7 bases between. CDR3 amino acids: CASKGNSYNEQFF. The CDR3 region has the DNA TGTGCCAGCAAGGGAAACTCCTACAATGAGCAGTTCTTC.

This clonotype was seen ten or more times. This chain joins TRBV5-8 and TRBJ1-2; D ambiguous. The germline V gene encodes CDR1 SGHTS and CDR2 YDEGEE. The CDR3 has 14 amino acids. V was pared by 4 bases and J by 2 bases, with 12 bases between. The DNA of the CDR3 is TGTGCCAGCAGCGGGTCACAAGTCAACTATGGCTACACCTTC. Its protein is CASSGSQVNYGYTF.

The chain employs TRBV11-2 and TRBJ2-4; D remains unclear. V dropped 0 bases and J dropped 7 bases, with 7 bases sitting between them. Germline CDR1 reads SGHAT; CDR2 reads FQNNGV. This CDR3 comprises 13 residues. The CDR3 loop reads CASSLDLGNIQYF. In nucleotides, the CDR3 is TGTGCCAGCAGCTTAGATCTCGGGAACATTCAGTACTTC.

This clonotype was observed a few times. This chain joins TRBV5-1 and TRBJ2-1; TRBD2 aligns across 9 bases. In germline, CDR1 is SGHRS, CDR2 YFSETQ. The CDR3 has 15 residues. J was trimmed by 3 bases and V by 7 bases; bases with no gene match: 8. The CDR3 DNA is TGCGCCAGCGCTCCCGGGACTAGCCGCTACAATGAGCAGTTCTTC. Translating it yields CASAPGTSRYNEQFF.

This clonotype was observed many times. The chain has TRBV3-1 and TRBJ2-3, with 8 bases that match TRBD2. The ends lost 4 bases at V and 6 bases at J; junction bases unmatched: 6. There are 14 residues in the CDR3. CDR1 is LGHDT, CDR2 YNNKEL, per germline (reference sequence). The CDR3: CASSPGRAADTQYF. Here the CDR3 DNA reads TGTGCCAGCAGCCCCGGGAGGGCCGCCGATACGCAGTATTTT.

V usage is TRBV19 and J usage is TRBJ1-1; the D gene is possibly TRBD1 (5 bases). CDR1 and CDR2 (germline): LNHDA, SQIVND (reference sequence). The CDR3 runs 12 residues. The V gene lost 4 bases and the J gene lost 10 bases, with 13 bases spanning the gap. The CDR3 spells CASSKRTGTAFF. DNA for the CDR3: TGTGCCAGTAGTAAAAGGACGGGGACAGCTTTCTTT.